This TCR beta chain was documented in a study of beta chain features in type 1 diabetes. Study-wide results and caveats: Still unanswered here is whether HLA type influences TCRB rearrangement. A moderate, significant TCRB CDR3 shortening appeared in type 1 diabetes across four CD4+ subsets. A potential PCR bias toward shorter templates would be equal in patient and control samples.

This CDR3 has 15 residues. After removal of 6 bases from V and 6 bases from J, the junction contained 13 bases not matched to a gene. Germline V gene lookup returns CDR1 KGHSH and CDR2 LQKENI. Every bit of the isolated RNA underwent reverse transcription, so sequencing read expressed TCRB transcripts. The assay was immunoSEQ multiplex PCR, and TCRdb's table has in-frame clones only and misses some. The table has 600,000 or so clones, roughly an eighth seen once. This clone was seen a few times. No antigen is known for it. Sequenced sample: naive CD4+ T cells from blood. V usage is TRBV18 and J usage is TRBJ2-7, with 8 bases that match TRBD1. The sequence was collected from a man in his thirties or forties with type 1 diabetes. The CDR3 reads CASSPRQGHPSEQYF. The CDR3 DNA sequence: TGTGCCAGCTCCCCGAGACAGGGGCACCCTTCCGAGCAGTACTTC.